The rows below give T cell receptor beta chains drawn from one sample of a study of cytomegalovirus exposure and HLA in healthy donors. Method: immunoSEQ multiplex PCR; TCRdb's copy keeps in-frame clones and lacks some. The sample has 120,000 to 150,000 clones; almost 85% are singletons. The sample was PBMCs. These receptors all stem from a woman in her twenties or thirties in good health and CMV-seronegative. CDR3s include the opening cysteine and the closing phenylalanine or tryptophan. A D gene is named only where the DNA matches it firmly. Clone size appears in some rows only: once, few, many, or a class for an expanded clone.

J gene | clone size | D gene | V gene | CDR3 DNA | CDR3 protein
TRBJ1-6 | . | . | TRBV10-3 | TGTGCCATCAGTGAGTCTATTTCGGGGTCCTATAATTCACCCCTCCACTTT | CAISESISGSYNSPLHF
TRBJ1-3 | . | . | TRBV25-1 | TGTGCCAGCGATTCCGGTTTAGGGGCAGGAAACACCATATATTTT | CASDSGLGAGNTIYF
TRBJ2-1 | . | TRBD2 | TRBV5-1 | TGCGCCAGCAGCTTGGGAACTAGCGGTTATGTTGAGCAGTTCTTC | CASSLGTSGYVEQFF
TRBJ1-5 | . | . | TRBV6-6 | TGTGCCAGCAGCCTTACGGGGGTTTCGGGCAATCAGCCCCAGCATTTT | CASSLTGVSGNQPQHF
TRBJ2-7 | . | . | TRBV7-8 | TGTGCCAGCAGCTTAGCGATCGCGGGCGCAACTGTCTTTGGCGAGCAGTACTTC | CASSLAIAGATVFGEQYF
TRBJ1-2 | . | . | TRBV2 | TGTGCCAGCAGTGAAGTCCCCAGGGCCTCCTATGGCTACACCTTC | CASSEVPRASYGYTF
TRBJ2-7 | . | . | TRBV5-6 | TGTGCCAGCAGCGGGGCCCGGAATGACGAGCAGTACTTC | CASSGARNDEQYF
TRBJ2-7 | . | TRBD2 | TRBV4-2 | TGTGCCAGCAGCCAAGACGAAGGGCTAGCGGGGTTTTCTAAGCAGTACTTC | CASSQDEGLAGFSKQYF
TRBJ2-1 | . | . | TRBV6-1 | TGTGCCAGCACCCGAGGGGGTCCTCAGTTCTTC | CASTRGGPQFF
TRBJ1-2 | . | . | TRBV2 | TGTGCCGGGAGCGCTTATTTGGGAGACTATGGCTACACCTTC | CAGSAYLGDYGYTF
TRBJ1-2 | . | TRBD1 | TRBV5-1 | TGCGCCAGCAGGGGTCTTACAGGGGGCGCGGATGGCTACACCTTC | CASRGLTGGADGYTF
TRBJ2-3 | once | TRBD1 | TRBV9 | TGTGCCAGCAGCGCCCAGGGGGCAGTAGGTACGCAGTATTTT | CASSAQGAVGTQYF
TRBJ2-3 | . | . | TRBV7-3 | TGTGCCAGCAGCTTAGGAGACAGCACAGATACGCAGTATTTT | CASSLGDSTDTQYF
TRBJ1-3 | . | . | TRBV18 | TGTGCCAGCTCCCGAATCGGTGTTGGAAACACCATATATTTT | CASSRIGVGNTIYF
TRBJ2-5 | . | TRBD2 | TRBV19 | TGTGCCAGTAGTCTACGACTAGCGGGGGAGACCCAGTACTTC | CASSLRLAGETQYF
TRBJ2-7 | few | TRBD1 | TRBV11-2 | TGTGCCAGCAGCTTTTTGGACAGGGGGAAGCAGTACTTC | CASSFLDRGKQYF